This TCR beta chain was sequenced in a study of T-cell reconstitution after alpha-beta-depleted transplantation in children. General observations from the study: Where alpha-beta T cells came from about two months after transplant was reportedly several hundred expanded graft clones. Some patients showed high day-60 TCRbeta diversity, which derived from surviving recipient T cells and thymic progenitors. By one year post-transplant, T-cell counts and diversity largely arose from T cells that were newly produced.

Of note for this clonotype: The antigen is undetermined.

Unique molecular identifiers featured in how the TCRbeta library was prepared. TCRdb re-called the PCR reads through MiXCR, storing one row per CDR3 protein. The table includes approximately 400,000 distinct CDR3 sequences, around 16% detected once. The source was PBMCs, mostly from graft donor cells, collected 360 days after TCRalphabeta/CD19-depleted stem cell transplant. This sequence was found in a boy less than two years old who had a stem cell transplant for Wiskott-Aldrich syndrome, so the T cells may come from the graft donor.

CDR3: CATSRFRTPQGGQYF. The DNA of the CDR3 is TGTGCCACCTCCCGCTTTCGAACACCGCAAGGGGGGCAGTATTTT. J is TRBJ2-3 and V is TRBV11-2; D is perhaps TRBD1 (6 bases). With 10 bases removed from V and 11 bases from J, the gap between germline ends came to 28 bases. CDR1 and CDR2 (germline): SGHAT, FQNNGV. The CDR3 consists of 15 residues.